Listed below are T cell receptor beta chains from one sample, sequenced in a study of blood T cell repertoires in COVID-19. Sequencing used immunoSEQ multiplex PCR; TCRdb keeps in-frame clones, though not all of them. The data show about 320,000 clones, roughly 85% seen once. The source material was PBMCs or T cells enriched from blood (not recorded which). All receptors come from a woman aged 30 to 39 who had been exposed to COVID-19. Both conserved end residues are part of each CDR3. The D gene is left open where the match is weak. Not all rows give a size; the values are once, few, many and, for expanded clones, a class.

CDR3 protein: CASSLESANRGAGELFF
CDR3 DNA: TGTGCCAGCAGCTTAGAGTCAGCGAATAGGGGTGCCGGGGAGCTGTTTTTT
V gene: TRBV11-2
J gene: TRBJ2-2
D gene: .
clone size: .

CDR3 protein: CASSEDLAGGLGAEDTQYF
CDR3 DNA: TGTGCCAGCAGTGAAGATCTAGCGGGGGGGCTCGGAGCAGAAGATACGCAGTATTTT
V gene: TRBV2
J gene: TRBJ2-3
D gene: TRBD2
clone size: .

CDR3 protein: CASSWGGSYGYTF
CDR3 DNA: TGTGCCAGCAGCTGGGGGGGGTCCTATGGCTACACCTTC
V gene: TRBV5-4
J gene: TRBJ1-2
D gene: .
clone size: once

CDR3 protein: CASSAYPRGNTEAFF
CDR3 DNA: TGTGCCAGCAGCGCCTACCCCCGCGGGAACACTGAAGCTTTCTTT
V gene: TRBV7-9
J gene: TRBJ1-1
D gene: .
clone size: .

CDR3 protein: CASSLWAGGGETQYF
CDR3 DNA: TGTGCCAGCAGCTTATGGGCAGGGGGCGGCGAGACCCAGTACTTC
V gene: TRBV7-2
J gene: TRBJ2-5
D gene: TRBD1
clone size: .

CDR3 protein: CASSLQTGYNEQFF
CDR3 DNA: TGTGCCAGCAGCTTACAAACGGGCTACAATGAGCAGTTCTTC
V gene: TRBV5-4
J gene: TRBJ2-1
D gene: .
clone size: .

CDR3 protein: CASSTDKTEAFF
CDR3 DNA: TGTGCCAGCAGCACCGACAAAACTGAAGCTTTCTTT
V gene: TRBV5-6
J gene: TRBJ1-1
D gene: .
clone size: .

CDR3 protein: CSASWEIQGTNSPLHF
CDR3 DNA: TGCAGTGCTAGTTGGGAAATACAGGGAACCAATTCACCCCTCCACTTT
V gene: TRBV20-1
J gene: TRBJ1-6
D gene: .
clone size: .

CDR3 protein: CASSLSGGSTSYNEQFF
CDR3 DNA: TGTGCCAGCAGCTTATCGGGTGGCAGCACCTCCTACAATGAGCAGTTCTTC
V gene: TRBV7-6
J gene: TRBJ2-1
D gene: .
clone size: .

CDR3 protein: CASQGEMNTEAFF
CDR3 DNA: TGTGCCAGCCAGGGGGAGATGAACACTGAAGCTTTCTTT
V gene: TRBV6-6
J gene: TRBJ1-1
D gene: TRBD1
clone size: .